Below are 14 T cell receptor beta chains sequenced from a single sample in a study of T cell responses to AZD1222 COVID-19 vaccine. Generated by immunoSEQ multiplex PCR, the TCRdb table keeps only in-frame clones and is missing some. The profile covers roughly 140,000 clones, with approximately 88% appearing a single time and about 3.7% taken by the ten largest. The sample here was peripheral blood, taken on day 0 of MenACWY control vaccination. These receptors were collected from an adult in good health.

The rearrangement joins TRBV5-5 to TRBJ2-2, with TRBD1 matching 7 bases. The CDR3 is 15 residues long. J was trimmed by 0 bases and V by 2 bases; bases with no gene match: 1. The germline gives CDR1 SGHKS, CDR2 YYEKEE (reference sequence). In nucleotides, the CDR3 is TGTGCCAGCAGCTTTGGACAGGCGAACACCGGGGAGCTGTTTTTT. This encodes CASSFGQANTGELFF.

J is TRBJ2-3 and V is TRBV5-4; 7 bases fit TRBD2. The ends lost 1 base at V and 5 bases at J; junction bases unmatched: 7. Germline CDR1 reads SGHNT; CDR2 reads YYREEE (reference sequence). CDR3 length: 15 amino acids. The CDR3 protein is CASSLSLAAIDTQYF. CDR3 nucleotide sequence: TGTGCCAGCAGCTTGTCGCTAGCGGCTATAGATACGCAGTATTTT.

V gene TRBV6-1 combines with J gene TRBJ2-7; D possibly uses TRBD1 or TRBD2 (5 bases each). The germline V gene has CDR1 MNHNS and CDR2 SASEGT. The CDR3 totals 16 residues. The V gene lost 3 bases and the J gene lost 6 bases, with 21 bases spanning the gap. This CDR3 is CASSERGLLSGIEQYF. The CDR3 nucleotides read TGTGCCAGCAGTGAGAGGGGCCTTCTATCGGGAATCGAGCAGTACTTC.

This clone came up a few times. V gene TRBV12-3 or TRBV12-4 combines with J gene TRBJ1-5; TRBD1 matches at 7 bases. CDR3 length: 12 residues. Germline trimming cut 5 bases from V and 7 bases from J; bases unmatched to any gene: 2. The CDR3 DNA follows: TGTGCCAGCAGTCTAGGGGGCCAGCCCCAGCATTTT. It translates to CASSLGGQPQHF.

The chain is built from TRBV30 and TRBJ2-1; possibly TRBD1 for D (5 bases). Germline V CDR1 and CDR2: GTSNPN, SVGIG (reference sequence). This CDR3 has 14 residues. V shed 6 bases and J shed 3 bases, with 15 bases lying between them. The CDR3 loop is CACVTVTFYNEQFF. The CDR3 coding sequence is TGTGCCTGCGTGACAGTAACCTTCTACAATGAGCAGTTCTTC.

The chain recombines TRBV19 with TRBJ1-5; tentatively, D is TRBD1 (5 bases). The ends were cut back, 4 bases at V and 7 bases at J, with 8 bases in the middle. There are 12 residues in the CDR3. Germline values: CDR1 LNHDA, CDR2 SQIVND (reference sequence). The CDR3 reads CASSNRGQPQHF. CDR3 bases: TGTGCCAGTAGTAACCGGGGGCAGCCCCAGCATTTT.

The chain links TRBV7-9 to TRBJ1-3; D is ambiguous. Per germline, CDR1 SEHNR and CDR2 FQNEAQ (reference sequence). The V gene lost 1 base and the J gene lost 0 bases, with 7 bases spanning the gap. The CDR3 has 15 amino acids. CDR3 protein: CASSLGPLSGNTIYF. DNA of the CDR3: TGTGCCAGCAGCTTAGGGCCCCTCTCTGGAAACACCATATATTTT.

The chain recombines TRBV28 with TRBJ1-6; the D is unclear. CDR3 size: 9 residues. Germline V CDR1 and CDR2: MDHEN, SYDVKM. Deletions cut 5 bases from V and 13 bases from J, with 3 bases between. CDR3 bases: TGTGCCAGCAGTCCGCCCCTCCACTTT. This codes for CASSPPLHF.

The CDR3 DNA reads as TGTGCCAGCACCTTGCATAGCGGCCTCGGGTTACTAGCGGGAGATTCTGCCGGGGAGCTGTTTTTT. It codes for CASTLHSGLGLLAGDSAGELFF. The gene calls are TRBV7-9 and TRBJ2-2, with 11 nucleotides matching TRBD2. CDR3 length: 22 residues. Per the germline V gene, CDR1 is SEHNR and CDR2 is FQNEAQ (reference sequence). The ends lost 7 bases at V and 6 bases at J; junction bases unmatched: 28.

The chain carries TRBV19 and TRBJ2-3; 9 nucleotides align to TRBD1. V trimming: 5 bases; J trimming: 2 bases; junction bases outside the gene matches: 8. This CDR3 has 16 residues. CDR1 LNHDA and CDR2 SQIVND come from the germline V gene (reference sequence). Written as DNA, the CDR3 is TGTGCCAGTAGTTCGACCCGACAGGGGGACACAGATACGCAGTATTTT. This translates into CASSSTRQGDTDTQYF.

The CDR3 here is CASSFNTGTEAFF. As DNA, the CDR3 is TGTGCCAGCAGCTTTAATACAGGGACTGAAGCTTTCTTT. V gene TRBV11-2 combines with J gene TRBJ1-1; D possibly corresponds to TRBD1 (6 bases). The V end was cut by 3 bases, the J end by 5 bases, with 10 bases between. The CDR3 runs 13 residues. From germline, CDR1 is SGHAT and CDR2 FQNNGV.

The chain uses TRBV29-1 and TRBJ2-1; 10 nucleotides match TRBD2. With 4 bases clipped from V and 3 bases from J, the junction kept 3 bases outside the gene matches. The CDR3 spans 14 residues. Germline-derived CDR1 and CDR2 are SQVTM and ANQGSEA. The CDR3 sequence is CSVGTSGSYNEQFF. As DNA, the CDR3 is TGCAGCGTTGGGACTAGCGGAAGCTACAATGAGCAGTTCTTC.

V usage is TRBV29-1 and J usage is TRBJ1-4, with D hard to call. Germline CDR1 is SQVTM and CDR2 is ANQGSEA. V was pared by 7 bases and J by 4 bases, with 4 bases between. The CDR3 covers 10 residues. CDR3 sequence reads: CSAFNEKLFF. The DNA of the CDR3 is TGCAGCGCCTTTAATGAAAAACTGTTTTTT.

The chain couples TRBV28 to TRBJ2-7, with 7 bases aligning to TRBD1. There are 13 residues in the CDR3. Germline V CDR1 and CDR2: MDHEN, SYDVKM. The V segment lost 11 bases and the J segment 2 bases; nucleotides outside the gene matches: 9. The CDR3 DNA follows: TGTGCCTCCGCCGTGCAGGGGGCCTACGAGCAGTACTTC. Its protein is CASAVQGAYEQYF.